This T cell receptor (beta chain) derives from a study of CD8 T cells in ankylosing spondylitis. This clonotype has at least ten counts. The antigen is not known. Regarding the study as a whole: Ankylosing spondylitis blood appeared to carry a characteristic TCR beta motif of roughly eight highly homologous variants. There was reportedly significant enrichment of clones that were disease-linked in matched ankylosing spondylitis synovial fluid.

The CDR3 extends over 19 amino acids. Losses at the gene ends were 6 bases for V and 1 base for J; bases not matched to a gene: 13. Germline lookup yields CDR1 MNHEY and CDR2 SMNVEV (reference sequence). Each CDR3 protein gets one entry after TCRdb re-called the 5' RACE reads with MiXCR. The table records about 130,000 distinct CDR3 sequences, approximately 10% of them present only once. This receptor was identified in a male donor with ankylosing spondylitis or in good health (not recorded which). Input material: blood, either unsorted or a sorted T cell fraction (not recorded which). The rearrangement links TRBV27 to TRBJ2-6; 9 bases line up with TRBD1. CDR3 loop: CASSTVNPGQGSGANVLTF. For the CDR3, the DNA is TGTGCCAGCAGCACAGTTAACCCGGGACAGGGTTCTGGGGCCAACGTCCTGACTTTC.